This TCR beta chain came from a study of shared clonotypes between healthy human individuals. Produced via immunoSEQ multiplex PCR; TCRdb's table is partial and in-frame only. The sample contains some 790,000 clones, around 77% of which appear only once. Overall study results and limits: Estimated clonotype richness was generally higher in naive than memory subsets.

For this clone: Its specificity is unknown.

CDR3 size: 13 residues. Germline values: CDR1 SGHTA, CDR2 FQGNSA. Trimming took 1 base from V and 8 from J, leaving 11 bases between them. The V gene is TRBV7-2, the J gene TRBJ1-2; D gene ambiguous. What was sequenced was memory CD4+ T cells sorted from blood. Subset given: CD45RA-negative fraction. The TCR originated in a woman aged 25-40 years in good health. The CDR3 here is CASSLDKGRGYTF. For the CDR3, the DNA is TGTGCCAGCAGCTTAGACAAGGGTCGGGGCTACACCTTC.